The source of this TCR beta chain is a study of blood T cell repertoires in COVID-19. This clone was seen a single time. Germline assignment: CDR1 SQVTM and CDR2 ANQGSEA. The CDR3 consists of 15 residues. V lost 4 bases and J lost 4, with 19 bases in between. Produced via immunoSEQ multiplex PCR; TCRdb's table is partial and in-frame only. This sample has 200,000 to 300,000 clones; more than 80% occur once, and the top ten carry 6.5% to 8.5%. The source is a woman aged 80 or older with COVID-19, enrolled during active disease. This chain uses TRBV29-1 with TRBJ1-1, with D possibly matching TRBD1 (6 bases). Sequencing was done on a sample of peripheral blood. The CDR3 region is CSVVGGGRRSTEAFF. The CDR3 nucleotides are TGCAGCGTTGTAGGGGGGGGACGGAGGAGCACTGAAGCTTTCTTT.